The 11 T cell receptor beta chains below were found in one sample sequenced in a study of blood T cell repertoires in COVID-19. Generated by immunoSEQ multiplex PCR, the TCRdb table keeps only in-frame clones and is missing some. This table holds around 320,000 clones, 88% found once. The sequenced sample was peripheral blood. These receptors came from a woman under 40 who had recovered from COVID-19.

The CDR3: CAISDLVTNYGYTF. The CDR3 bases are TGTGCCATCAGTGACCTAGTCACGAACTATGGCTACACCTTC. This rearrangement joins TRBV10-3 to TRBJ1-2; D gene unclear. The CDR3 extends over 14 amino acids. Trimming removed 3 bases at V and 2 bases at J, with 10 bases between. The germline gives CDR1 ENHRY, CDR2 SYGVKD.

This clone was found a few times. The chain combines TRBV27 with TRBJ1-2; 9 bases agree with TRBD1. This CDR3 has 13 amino acids. The germline V gene has CDR1 MNHEY and CDR2 SMNVEV (reference sequence). Trimming took 5 bases from V and 8 from J; bases not matched to a gene: 6. CDR3 region: CASSTGGREGYTF. The CDR3 DNA is TGTGCCAGCAGTACAGGGGGCCGGGAGGGCTACACCTTC.

The genes are TRBV9 and TRBJ2-3; maybe TRBD2 (6 bases). The CDR3 extends over 14 amino acids. Germline V gives CDR1 SGDLS, CDR2 YYNGEE. Trimming removed 0 bases at V and 4 bases at J, with 9 bases between. The CDR3 loop reads CASSVVGGADTQYF. CDR3 nucleotide sequence: TGTGCCAGCAGCGTAGTAGGAGGGGCAGATACGCAGTATTTT.

CDR3 sequence (DNA): TGTGCCAGCAGCCAGGAACCCAGGATTCTAACCTCTGGGGCCAACGTCCTGACTTTC. Translating gives CASSQEPRILTSGANVLTF. The gene calls are TRBV3-1 (or the pseudogene TRBV3-2) and TRBJ2-6; no definite D call. The ends were cut back, 3 bases at V and 0 bases at J, with 18 bases in the middle. The germline V gene encodes CDR1 LGHDT and CDR2 YNNKEL (reference sequence). This CDR3 has 19 residues.

The chain combines TRBV11-2 with TRBJ1-5; maybe TRBD1 (6 bases). Germline V lookup: CDR1 SGHAT, CDR2 FQNNGV. This CDR3 is built from 13 residues. The germline V and J ends were trimmed by 5 bases and 10 bases, with 15 bases remaining between them. In nucleotides, the CDR3 is TGTGCCAGCAGCCGCCGAGGGGGTCAACCCCAGCATTTT. This gives the protein CASSRRGGQPQHF.

The V gene is TRBV6-2 or TRBV6-3, the J gene TRBJ2-3, with TRBD1 as a possible D gene (5 bases). Trimming pared 0 bases from V and 3 bases from J, leaving 7 bases between. Germline lookup yields CDR1 MNHEY and CDR2 SVGEGT. The CDR3 runs 14 residues. The CDR3 region is CASSYSSGTDTQYF. CDR3 nucleotide sequence: TGTGCCAGCAGTTACTCGTCAGGGACAGATACGCAGTATTTT.

The genes are TRBV27 and TRBJ1-5; D is ambiguous. In germline, CDR1 is MNHEY, CDR2 SMNVEV (reference sequence). The CDR3 has 14 residues. The V end lost 6 bases, the J end lost 1 base, and 10 bases lay between the germline ends. The CDR3, as DNA: TGTGCCAGCAGGTCACGCGTAAGCAATCAGCCCCAGCATTTT. Translation gives CASRSRVSNQPQHF.

The V and J genes are TRBV7-8 and TRBJ1-1; 12 bases align to TRBD1. CDR3 length: 15 residues. Germline V gene lookup returns CDR1 SGHVS and CDR2 FQNEAQ. Trimming at V came to 4 bases and at J to 0 bases, leaving 0 bases not matched to a gene. The CDR3 nucleotides are TGTGCCAGCAGCTGGGACAGGGGGCTGAACACTGAAGCTTTCTTT. It codes for CASSWDRGLNTEAFF.

The V call is TRBV5-4, the J call TRBJ1-6, with 10 bases fitting TRBD1. The CDR3 covers 16 residues. CDR1 is SGHNT, CDR2 YYREEE, per germline (reference sequence). J was trimmed by 10 bases and V by 4 bases; bases with no gene match: 11. CDR3 protein: CASSLGTGVSISPLHF. In DNA form, the CDR3 reads TGTGCCAGCAGCCTCGGGACAGGGGTTAGTATCTCACCCCTCCACTTT.

The V and J genes are TRBV18 and TRBJ1-3; the match to TRBD1 covers 9 bases. V trimming: 2 bases; J trimming: 4 bases; junction bases outside the gene matches: 12. Germline V CDR1 and CDR2: KGHSH, LQKENI. This CDR3 has 18 amino acids. The CDR3 nucleotides are TGTGCCAGCTCACCAACCGGGACAGGGAGATCTGACGGAAACACCATATATTTT. This encodes CASSPTGTGRSDGNTIYF.

This chain connects TRBV6-1 to TRBJ2-3; tentatively, D is TRBD1 (5 bases). V was pared by 1 base and J by 6 bases, with 23 bases between. The CDR3 is 18 residues long. Germline values: CDR1 MNHNS, CDR2 SASEGT. Here the CDR3 DNA reads TGTGCCAGCAGTGAAGATTTTCGGACGCCATCCCCAGGGGATACGCAGTATTTT. Protein product: CASSEDFRTPSPGDTQYF.